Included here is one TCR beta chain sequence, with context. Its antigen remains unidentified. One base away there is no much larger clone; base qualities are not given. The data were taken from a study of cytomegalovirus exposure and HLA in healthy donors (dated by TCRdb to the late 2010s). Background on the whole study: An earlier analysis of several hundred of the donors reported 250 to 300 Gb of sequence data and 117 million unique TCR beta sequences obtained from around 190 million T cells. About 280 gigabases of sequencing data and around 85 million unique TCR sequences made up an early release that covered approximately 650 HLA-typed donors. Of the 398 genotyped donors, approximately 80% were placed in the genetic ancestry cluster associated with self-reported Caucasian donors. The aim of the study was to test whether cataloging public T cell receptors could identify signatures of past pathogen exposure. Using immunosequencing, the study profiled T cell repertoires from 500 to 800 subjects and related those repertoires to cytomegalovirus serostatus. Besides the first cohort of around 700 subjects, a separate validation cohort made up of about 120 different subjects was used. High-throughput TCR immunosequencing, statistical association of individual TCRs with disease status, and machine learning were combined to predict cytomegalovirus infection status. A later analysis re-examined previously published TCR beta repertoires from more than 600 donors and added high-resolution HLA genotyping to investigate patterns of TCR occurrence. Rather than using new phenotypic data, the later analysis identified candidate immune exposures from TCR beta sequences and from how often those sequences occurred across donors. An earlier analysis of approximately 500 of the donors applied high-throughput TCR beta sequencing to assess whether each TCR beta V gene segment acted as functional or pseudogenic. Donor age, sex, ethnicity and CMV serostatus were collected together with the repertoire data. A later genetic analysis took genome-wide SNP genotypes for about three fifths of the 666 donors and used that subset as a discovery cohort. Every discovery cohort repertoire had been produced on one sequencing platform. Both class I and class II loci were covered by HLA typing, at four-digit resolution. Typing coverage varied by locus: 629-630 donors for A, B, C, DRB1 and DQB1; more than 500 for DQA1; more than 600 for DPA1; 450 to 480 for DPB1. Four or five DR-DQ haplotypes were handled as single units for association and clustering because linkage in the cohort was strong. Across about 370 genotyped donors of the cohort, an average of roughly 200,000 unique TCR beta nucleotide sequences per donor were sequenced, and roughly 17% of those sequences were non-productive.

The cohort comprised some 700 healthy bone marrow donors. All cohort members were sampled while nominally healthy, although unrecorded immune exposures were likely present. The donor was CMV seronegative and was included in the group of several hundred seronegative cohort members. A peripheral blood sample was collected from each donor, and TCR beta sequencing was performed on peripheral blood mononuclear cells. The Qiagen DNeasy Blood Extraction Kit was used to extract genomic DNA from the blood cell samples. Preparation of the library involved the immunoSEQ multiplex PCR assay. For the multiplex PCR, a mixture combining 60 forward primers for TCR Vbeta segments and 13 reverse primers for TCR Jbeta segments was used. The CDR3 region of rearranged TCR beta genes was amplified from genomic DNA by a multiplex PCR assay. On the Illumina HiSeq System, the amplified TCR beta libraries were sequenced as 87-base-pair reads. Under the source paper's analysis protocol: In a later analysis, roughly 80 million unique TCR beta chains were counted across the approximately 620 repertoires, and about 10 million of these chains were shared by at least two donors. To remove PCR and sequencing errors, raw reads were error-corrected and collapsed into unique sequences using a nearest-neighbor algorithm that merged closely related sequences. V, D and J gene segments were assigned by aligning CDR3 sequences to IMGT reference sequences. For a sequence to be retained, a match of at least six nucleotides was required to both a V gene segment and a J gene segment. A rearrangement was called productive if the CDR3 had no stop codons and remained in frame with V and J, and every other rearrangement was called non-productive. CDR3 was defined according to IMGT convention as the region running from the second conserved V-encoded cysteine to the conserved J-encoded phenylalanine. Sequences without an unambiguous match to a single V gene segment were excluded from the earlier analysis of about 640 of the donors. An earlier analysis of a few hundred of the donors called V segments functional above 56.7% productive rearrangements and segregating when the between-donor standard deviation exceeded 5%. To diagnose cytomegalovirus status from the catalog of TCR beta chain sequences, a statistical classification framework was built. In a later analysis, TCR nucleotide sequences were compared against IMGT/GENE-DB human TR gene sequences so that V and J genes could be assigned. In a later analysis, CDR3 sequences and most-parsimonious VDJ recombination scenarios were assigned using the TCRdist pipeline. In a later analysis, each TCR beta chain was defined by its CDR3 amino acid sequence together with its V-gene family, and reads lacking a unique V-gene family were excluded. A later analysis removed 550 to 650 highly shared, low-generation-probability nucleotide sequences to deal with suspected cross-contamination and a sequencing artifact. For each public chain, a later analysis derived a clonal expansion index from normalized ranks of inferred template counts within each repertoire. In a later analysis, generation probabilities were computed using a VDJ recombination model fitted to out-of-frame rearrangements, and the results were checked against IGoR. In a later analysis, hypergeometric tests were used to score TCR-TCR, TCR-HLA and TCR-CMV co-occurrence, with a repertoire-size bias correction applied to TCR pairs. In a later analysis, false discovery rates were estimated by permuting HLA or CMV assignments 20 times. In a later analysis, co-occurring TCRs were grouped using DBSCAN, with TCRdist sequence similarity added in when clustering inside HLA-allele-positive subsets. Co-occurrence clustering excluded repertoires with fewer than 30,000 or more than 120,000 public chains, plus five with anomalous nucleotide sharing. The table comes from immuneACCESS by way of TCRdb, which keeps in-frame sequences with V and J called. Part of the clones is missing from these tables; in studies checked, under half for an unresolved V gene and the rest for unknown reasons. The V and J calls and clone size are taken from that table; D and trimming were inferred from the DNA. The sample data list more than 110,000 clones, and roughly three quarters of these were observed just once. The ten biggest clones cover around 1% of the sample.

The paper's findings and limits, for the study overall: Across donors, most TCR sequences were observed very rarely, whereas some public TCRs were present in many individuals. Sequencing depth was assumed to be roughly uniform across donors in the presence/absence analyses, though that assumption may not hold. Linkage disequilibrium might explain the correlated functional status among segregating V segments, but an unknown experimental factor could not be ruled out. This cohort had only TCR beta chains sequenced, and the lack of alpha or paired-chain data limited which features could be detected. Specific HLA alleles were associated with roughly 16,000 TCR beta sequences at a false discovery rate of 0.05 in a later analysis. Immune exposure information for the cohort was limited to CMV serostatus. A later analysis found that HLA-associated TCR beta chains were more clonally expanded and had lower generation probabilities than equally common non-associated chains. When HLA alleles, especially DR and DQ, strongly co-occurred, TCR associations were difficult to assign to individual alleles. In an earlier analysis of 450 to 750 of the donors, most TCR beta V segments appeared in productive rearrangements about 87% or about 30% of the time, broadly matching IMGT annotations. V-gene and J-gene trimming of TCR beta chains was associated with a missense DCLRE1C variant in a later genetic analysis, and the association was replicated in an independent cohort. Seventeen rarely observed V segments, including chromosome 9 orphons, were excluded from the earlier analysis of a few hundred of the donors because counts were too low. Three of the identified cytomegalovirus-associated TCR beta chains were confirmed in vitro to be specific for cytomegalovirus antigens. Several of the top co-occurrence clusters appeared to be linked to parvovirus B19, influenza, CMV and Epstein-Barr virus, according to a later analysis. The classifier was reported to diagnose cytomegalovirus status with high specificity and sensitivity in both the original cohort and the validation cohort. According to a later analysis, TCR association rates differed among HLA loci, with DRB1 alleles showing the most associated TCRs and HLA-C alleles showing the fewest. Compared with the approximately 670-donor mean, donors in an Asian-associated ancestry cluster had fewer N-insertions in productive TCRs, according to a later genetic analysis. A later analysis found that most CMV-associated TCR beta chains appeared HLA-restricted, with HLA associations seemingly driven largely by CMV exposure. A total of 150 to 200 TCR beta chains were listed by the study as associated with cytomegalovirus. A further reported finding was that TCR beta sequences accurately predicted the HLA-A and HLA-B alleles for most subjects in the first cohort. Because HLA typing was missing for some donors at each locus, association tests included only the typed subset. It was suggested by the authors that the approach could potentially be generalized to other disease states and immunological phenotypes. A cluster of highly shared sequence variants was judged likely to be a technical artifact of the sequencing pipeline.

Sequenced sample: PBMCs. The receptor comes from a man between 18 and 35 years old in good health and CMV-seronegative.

In nucleotides, the sequence is TGTGCCAGCAGCAGGGACAGCTACGAGCAGTACTTC. The translation is CASSRDSYEQYF. This chain joins TRBV11-1 to TRBJ2-7, and TRBD1 matches 7 of the central bases. V and J are trimmed by 5 bases and 3 bases, and the gene matches miss 1 base of the junction. Inclusive of the bounding cysteine and phenylalanine, the CDR3 is 12 residues long. Only the CDR3 region is kept as DNA, spanning 36 bases read in frame from base 1. The germline V gene encodes CDR1 SGHAT and CDR2 FQDESV (reference sequence).